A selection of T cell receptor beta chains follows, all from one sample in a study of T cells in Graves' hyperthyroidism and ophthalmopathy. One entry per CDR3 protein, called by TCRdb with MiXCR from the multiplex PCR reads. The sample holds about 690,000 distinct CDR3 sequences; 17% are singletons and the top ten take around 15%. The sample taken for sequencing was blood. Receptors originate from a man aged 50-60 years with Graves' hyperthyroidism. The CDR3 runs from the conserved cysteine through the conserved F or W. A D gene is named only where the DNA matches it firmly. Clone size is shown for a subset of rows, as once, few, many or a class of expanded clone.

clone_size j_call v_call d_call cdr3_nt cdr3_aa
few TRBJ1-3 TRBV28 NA TGTGCCAGCAATGGATGGGGGGACCCCTCTGGAAACACCATATATTTT CASNGWGDPSGNTIYF
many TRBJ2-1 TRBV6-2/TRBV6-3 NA TGTGCCAGCAGTTATCAAAGAAACAATGAGCAGTTCTTC CASSYQRNNEQFF
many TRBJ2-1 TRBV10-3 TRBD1 TGTGCCATCAGTGTCGGACAGGGACTCCCCTACAATGAGCAGTTCTTC CAISVGQGLPYNEQFF
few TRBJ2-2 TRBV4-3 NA TGCGCCAGCAGCCAAGCGGCTCTTAGGACCGGGGAGCTGTTTTTT CASSQAALRTGELFF
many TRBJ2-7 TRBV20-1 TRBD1 TGCAGTGCTAGGGGACAGGGCCTCTACGAGCAGTACTTC CSARGQGLYEQYF
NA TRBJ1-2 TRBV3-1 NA TGTGCCAGCAGCCAAGTCGGAGGCTACACCTTC CASSQVGGYTF
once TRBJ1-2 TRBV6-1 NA TGTGCCAGCATCTACCCCAGGGACCCTTGGTATGGCTACACCTTC CASIYPRDPWYGYTF
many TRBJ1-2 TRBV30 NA TGTGCCTGGAGTGTCGGGGGTGGAAATGGCTACACCTTC CAWSVGGGNGYTF
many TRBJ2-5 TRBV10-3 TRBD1 TGTGCCATCAGTGAGCGGCTAAACCGGGACAGGGGGCGCCGAGGCGAGACCCAGTACTTC CAISERLNRDRGRRGETQYF
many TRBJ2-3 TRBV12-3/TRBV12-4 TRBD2 TGTGCCAGCAGTTTAGCGATGGTAGCGGGAAGAGCAGATACGCAGTATTTT CASSLAMVAGRADTQYF